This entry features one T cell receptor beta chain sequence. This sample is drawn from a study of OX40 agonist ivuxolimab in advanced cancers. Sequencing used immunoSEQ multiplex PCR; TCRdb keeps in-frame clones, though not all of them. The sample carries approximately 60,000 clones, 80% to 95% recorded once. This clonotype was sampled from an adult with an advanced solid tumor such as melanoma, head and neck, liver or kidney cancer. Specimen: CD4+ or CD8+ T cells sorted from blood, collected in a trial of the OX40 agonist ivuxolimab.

Written as DNA, the CDR3 is TGTGCCAGCAGCTTAGACGGGGGGAAGACCCAGTACTTC. This sequence encodes CASSLDGGKTQYF. J is TRBJ2-5 and V is TRBV7-9; 7 bases match TRBD2. CDR1 is SEHNR and CDR2 is FQNEAQ in the germline V gene (reference sequence). The trim removed 1 base at V and 6 bases at J, leaving 2 bases unmatched. The CDR3 length is 13 residues.